This TCR beta chain is from a study of blood T cells in healthy people across ages. The study, taken as a whole, reports: Estimates of diversity drawn from one million T cells were considered underestimates. Long-lived donors exceeded aged donors in naive CD4+ cells and diversity. Naive T cell percentage showed a strong correlation with TCR beta diversity.

For the second PCR, which ran for 7 to 11 cycles, a sample-barcoded 5' primer and a J-beta primer mix were used. The template-switch adaptor, which had 12 random nucleotides, put a tag on each cDNA molecule. MiXCR, run by TCRdb on the 5' RACE reads, gives a single entry per CDR3 protein. The sample includes 1.5 million or so distinct CDR3 sequences, under 55% of them seen just once. Concerning this clonotype: Its antigen remains unidentified. A much larger clonotype is one base distant, so this may be a read error.

The V gene's germline CDR1 is LGHDT and CDR2 YNNKEL (reference sequence). V dropped 7 bases and J dropped 11; count of bases not matched to a gene: 15. This CDR3 comprises 15 residues. This receptor was identified in a woman under 30 in good health. The chain combines TRBV3-1 with TRBJ2-5; 11 bases agree with TRBD2. The sample comprised blood. CDR3 bases: TGTGCCAGCAACCTAGCGGGAGGATCCTACAATGAGCAGTACTTC. It specifies CASNLAGGSYNEQYF.